This T cell receptor beta chain was retrieved from a study of read filtering for tumor transcriptome and immune sequencing. Study-level background: IR-seq gave about 3.5 to 10.27 million TCR reads per sample; RNA-seq gave about 80 to 1273.

Worth noting for this clonotype: Its specificity is unknown.

Study-wide points: Sorted CD138-negative bone marrow cells were not purified T cells. IR-seq captured clonotypes deeper and more reliably than RNA-seq.

Molecular barcoded adaptors covering alpha/delta and beta/gamma chains were used on 400 ng RNA. MiXCR was run by TCRdb on the reads, yielding one entry per CDR3 protein. The table lists 75,000 to 90,000 distinct CDR3 sequences, approximately 13% of them singletons. The CDR3 spans 16 residues. Germline lookup yields CDR1 MNHEY and CDR2 SVGAGI. The V gene lost 0 bases and the J gene lost 2 bases, with 11 bases spanning the gap. V and J are TRBV6-5 and TRBJ2-1; D might be TRBD2 (6 bases). Material: a population of CD138-negative cells sorted from bone marrow. This TCR was sampled from a donor at least 40 years old with multiple myeloma. The CDR3 nucleotides read TGTGCCAGCAGTTACTCGGGGGGAGTCACCTACAATGAGCAGTTCTTC. It codes for CASSYSGGVTYNEQFF.